A single sample gave rise to the 31 T cell receptor beta chains below, sequenced in a study of T-cell reconstitution after alpha-beta-depleted transplantation in children. This sample's TCRbeta library carried unique molecular identifier barcodes. Each CDR3 protein is one row after TCRdb ran MiXCR on the PCR reads. The sample contains about 200,000 distinct CDR3 sequences, roughly 6.6% of which appear only once. The sample consisted of PBMCs, taken before TCRalphabeta/CD19-depleted stem cell transplant. These receptors were collected from a boy younger than 10 with acute lymphoblastic leukemia, due to receive a stem cell transplant.

This clonotype was observed at least ten times. The gene calls are TRBV6-2 or TRBV6-3 and TRBJ2-1; tentatively, D is TRBD1 or TRBD2 (5 bases each). Germline values: CDR1 MNHEY, CDR2 SVGEGT. This CDR3 contains 11 residues. Trimming stripped 10 bases from V and 5 bases from J, with 9 bases between. CDR3: CAIRENNEQFF. The CDR3 coding sequence is TGTGCCATCAGGGAGAACAATGAGCAGTTCTTC.

This clonotype has a count of ten or more. J is TRBJ2-7 and V is TRBV12-3 or TRBV12-4, with D tentatively TRBD1 or TRBD2 (6 bases each). The CDR3 runs 13 residues. V was cut by 6 bases and J by 4 bases, with 13 bases left in between. The CDR3 DNA reads as TGTGCCAGCAGCCGCGAGGGGGGATACGAGCAGTACTTC. Its protein is CASSREGGYEQYF.

This clonotype was counted ten times or more. The chain couples TRBV12-3 or TRBV12-4 to TRBJ2-2; possibly TRBD1 for D (5 bases). V was clipped by 4 bases and J by 0 bases, with 12 bases between them. The CDR3 is 16 residues long. The CDR3 sequence is CASSSSRVSNTGELFF. CDR3 coding DNA: TGTGCCAGCAGTTCATCCAGGGTCTCGAACACCGGGGAGCTGTTTTTT.

This clonotype was counted a few times. The chain combines TRBV21-1 with TRBJ2-4; the table's D call TRBD1 went unverified against the DNA. TRBV21-1 is a listed pseudogene. The CDR3 runs to 14 residues. The CDR3 nucleotides read TGTGCCAGCAGCAAAGGTATTGGCAGGGGAGATCAGTACTTC. Translated: CASSKGIGRGDQYF.

This clonotype occurred a few times. The rearrangement joins TRBV7-8 to TRBJ1-6; 7 bases are a match to TRBD1. The germline gives CDR1 SGHVS, CDR2 FQNEAQ. V lost 4 bases to trimming and J lost 5 bases; unmatched junction nucleotides: 8. This CDR3 comprises 16 residues. CDR3 in amino acids: CASSSDQGGNNSPLHF. For the CDR3, the DNA is TGTGCCAGCAGCTCCGACCAGGGGGGTAATAATTCACCCCTCCACTTT.

The chain is built from TRBV27 and TRBJ2-5; 8 bases agree with TRBD2. With V trimmed by 6 bases and J by 5 bases, 11 bases remained unmatched. Germline CDR1 and CDR2: MNHEY and SMNVEV (reference sequence). The CDR3 runs 15 residues. The CDR3 sequence is CASRLLADIAETQYF. Written as DNA, the CDR3 is TGTGCCAGCAGGCTACTAGCGGATATAGCGGAGACCCAGTACTTC.

This clonotype was observed at least ten times. The V and J genes are TRBV20-1 and TRBJ2-1; 8 nucleotides align to TRBD2. The CDR3 runs 14 residues. V lost 4 bases and J lost 10; bases outside the gene matches: 12. The V gene's germline CDR1 is DFQATT and CDR2 SNEGSKA (reference sequence). CDR3: CSATGLAGGYEQFF. The CDR3 DNA sequence: TGCAGTGCTACGGGCCTGGCGGGAGGATACGAGCAGTTCTTC.

This rearrangement joins TRBV7-9 to TRBJ2-7, with D uncertain. CDR1 and CDR2 (germline): SEHNR, FQNEAQ (reference sequence). The CDR3 is made up of 12 amino acids. Trimming cost V 0 bases and J 6 bases, with 6 bases left between them. In nucleotides, the CDR3 is TGTGCCAGCAGCTTAGCAACGGGCGAGCAGTACTTC. It translates to CASSLATGEQYF.

This clonotype was recorded many times. The genes are TRBV28 and TRBJ1-1; 7 bases are a match to TRBD1. V shed 2 bases and J 5 bases; nucleotides not matched to a gene: 5. CDR1 MDHEN and CDR2 SYDVKM come from the germline V gene. This CDR3 spans 14 amino acids. The CDR3 sequence is CASSLRQGVTEAFF. In nucleotides, the CDR3 is TGTGCCAGCAGTTTAAGGCAGGGGGTGACTGAAGCTTTCTTT.

This clonotype was seen repeatedly, ten times or more. The chain couples TRBV2 to TRBJ2-1; 9 bases agree with TRBD1. The germline V gene has CDR1 SNHLY and CDR2 FYNNEI. CDR3 size: 17 residues. Unmatched junction bases numbered 13, after V lost 2 bases and J lost 8 bases. CDR3 protein: CASSEPTRQGESDEQFF. CDR3 sequence (DNA): TGTGCCAGCAGTGAACCCACTAGACAGGGGGAATCGGATGAGCAGTTCTTC. Supplemented by reference TRBV2 and TRBJ2-1, the full variable domain reads EPEVTQTPSHQVTQMGQEVILRCVPISNHLYFYWYRQILGQKVEFLVSFYNNEISEKSEIFDDQFSVERPDGSNFTLKIRSTKLEDSAMYFCASSEPTRQGESDEQFFGPGTRLTVL.

This clonotype was seen repeatedly, ten times or more. The V and J genes are TRBV15 and TRBJ1-1, with D perhaps TRBD1 (5 bases). In germline, CDR1 is LNHNV, CDR2 YYDKDF (reference sequence). The CDR3 has 15 amino acids. Trimming stripped 1 base from V and 8 bases from J, with 17 bases between. The CDR3 DNA reads as TGTGCCACCAGCAGAGGGTCTGGGGCTTTTACCGAAGCTTTCTTT. It specifies CATSRGSGAFTEAFF.

The chain links TRBV9 to TRBJ2-5; the match to TRBD2 covers 7 bases. This CDR3 has 14 residues. Losses at the gene ends were 2 bases for V and 0 bases for J; bases not matched to a gene: 1. CDR1 and CDR2 (germline): SGDLS, YYNGEE. CDR3 in DNA: TGTGCCAGCAGCGTGGGGGGGGACCAAGAGACCCAGTACTTC. Translating gives CASSVGGDQETQYF.

This clonotype was observed many times. The chain recombines TRBV5-6 with TRBJ2-1; D not resolved. The V gene lost 0 bases and the J gene lost 10 bases, with 11 bases spanning the gap. The CDR3 is made up of 13 amino acids. Germline lookup yields CDR1 SGHDT and CDR2 YYEEEE. Here the CDR3 DNA reads TGTGCCAGCAGCTTGGTCGGTCCGACCGAGCAGTTCTTC. Its translation is CASSLVGPTEQFF. The whole variable domain, filled in from reference TRBV5-6 and TRBJ2-1, reads DAGVTQSPTHLIKTRGQQVTLRCSPKSGHDTVSWYQQALGQGPQFIFQYYEEEERQRGNFPDRFSGHQFPNYSSELNVNALLLGDSALYLCASSLVGPTEQFFGPGTRLTVL.

This clonotype was recorded many times. The chain employs TRBV5-1 and TRBJ2-1, with no clear D. The CDR3 extends over 18 amino acids. Germline values: CDR1 SGHRS, CDR2 YFSETQ. V was cut by 0 bases and J by 8 bases, with 24 bases left in between. The DNA of the CDR3 is TGCGCCAGCAGCTTGGCCGATCTGGGCTCCCAGGTAGTCTATGAGCAGTTCTTC. Its protein is CASSLADLGSQVVYEQFF.

Concerning this clonotype itself: Germline is not matched at one junction end, which may reflect a read error. This chain connects TRBV12-3 or TRBV12-4 to TRBJ2-1, with D tentatively TRBD1 or TRBD2 (5 bases each). This CDR3 is built from 17 residues. CDR3 DNA sequence: TGTCCCAGCAGTAAACAACTCCGGGACCAAAGATACAATGAGCAGTTCTTC. Protein: CPSSKQLRDQRYNEQFF.

Note on this clonotype: This likely comes from a read error, as the CDR3 has no conserved phenylalanine or tryptophan at its end. The CDR3 DNA reads TGTGCCAGCAGCTTGGAGGATTCCGGGGGCTCTTCTGGAAACACCATATATTAT. Translated: CASSLEDSGGSSGNTIYY. V usage is TRBV5-5 and J usage is TRBJ1-3; a weak D match, TRBD1 (6 bases). The V and J ends lost 0 bases and 1 base respectively, with 17 bases between them. There are 18 residues in the CDR3. Germline V gives CDR1 SGHKS, CDR2 YYEKEE (reference sequence).

In this sample, this clonotype turned up a few times. The rearrangement links TRBV6-1 to TRBJ2-7; D might be TRBD1 or TRBD2, each matching 5 bases. CDR3 length: 14 amino acids. Germline V gene data show CDR1 as MNHNS and CDR2 as SASEGT. Trimming left V 10 bases short and J 0 bases short, with 16 bases between. The CDR3 coding sequence is TGTGCCACCTCGGGACGGTGGAGCTCCTACGAGCAGTACTTC. This gives the protein CATSGRWSSYEQYF.

The sample holds many counts of this clonotype. V usage is TRBV29-1 and J usage is TRBJ2-7; the D gene could be TRBD1 or TRBD2 (5 bases each). Trimming stripped 5 bases from V and 5 bases from J, with 13 bases between. The germline gives CDR1 SQVTM, CDR2 ANQGSEA. CDR3 length: 12 residues. The CDR3 reads CSVSAGRNEQYF. CDR3 nucleotides: TGCAGCGTTTCAGCAGGGAGAAACGAGCAGTACTTC.

There are many counts of this clonotype. The rearrangement joins TRBV29-1 to TRBJ2-2; 7 bases are a match to TRBD1. The CDR3 totals 17 residues. Germline assignment: CDR1 SQVTM and CDR2 ANQGSEA. V was clipped by 6 bases and J by 4 bases; unmatched bases: 17. CDR3 residues: CSVEGLARGRITGELFF. The DNA for the CDR3 is TGCAGCGTAGAGGGATTGGCCAGGGGGAGAATCACCGGGGAGCTGTTTTTT.

This clonotype was counted only a few times. The chain carries TRBV7-2 and TRBJ2-5; D perhaps matches TRBD2 (6 bases). Trimming left V 5 bases short and J 0 bases short, with 13 bases between. Germline CDR1 reads SGHTA; CDR2 reads FQGNSA. This CDR3 is 15 amino acids long. Here the CDR3 DNA reads TGTGCCAGCAGCCCGGGACTGATGTACCAAGAGACCCAGTACTTC. Translation gives CASSPGLMYQETQYF.

The gene calls are TRBV20-1 and TRBJ2-1; 10 bases are shared with TRBD1. J was trimmed by 5 bases and V by 5 bases; bases with no gene match: 3. The CDR3 contains 13 residues. Germline values: CDR1 DFQATT, CDR2 SNEGSKA (reference sequence). CDR3 region: CSAWDRGNNEQFF. The CDR3 DNA follows: TGCAGTGCTTGGGACAGGGGAAACAATGAGCAGTTCTTC.

This clonotype was seen repeatedly, ten times or more. The chain recombines TRBV7-2 with TRBJ1-4, with D possibly matching TRBD1 (5 bases). Per the germline V gene, CDR1 is SGHTA and CDR2 is FQGNSA. Trimming took off 4 bases at V and 0 bases at J, with 15 bases between the two ends. There are 17 residues in the CDR3. The CDR3 DNA reads TGTGCCAGCAGCTCGATGGGACGGACAACAACTAATGAAAAACTGTTTTTT. Its protein product is CASSSMGRTTTNEKLFF.

This chain uses TRBV28 with TRBJ1-1; weak D call: TRBD1 (5 bases). Germline V lookup: CDR1 MDHEN, CDR2 SYDVKM. This CDR3 is built from 13 residues. The V end was cut by 3 bases, the J end by 12 bases, with 17 bases between. The CDR3 sequence is CASSLGLRGKTFF. The CDR3 coding sequence is TGTGCCAGCAGTTTGGGGCTTCGAGGTAAAACTTTCTTT.

The sample holds many counts of this clonotype. The CDR3 sequence: CASTVPSSYNEQFF. CDR3 nucleotide sequence: TGTGCCAGCACCGTACCCAGCTCCTACAATGAGCAGTTCTTC. The chain recombines TRBV7-2 with TRBJ2-1; D gene ambiguous. The V end was cut by 7 bases, the J end by 0 bases, with 10 bases between. Germline V lookup: CDR1 SGHTA, CDR2 FQGNSA. The CDR3 has 14 amino acids.

The gene calls are TRBV7-2 and TRBJ2-7; 10 nucleotides align to TRBD2. This CDR3 comprises 15 residues. Looked up from germline, CDR1 is SGHTA and CDR2 is FQGNSA. V dropped 10 bases and J dropped 2; count of bases not matched to a gene: 11. As DNA, the CDR3 is TGTGCCACCACAGGGTCAAGCGGGGGGGCCTACGAGCAGTACTTC. Amino acid sequence: CATTGSSGGAYEQYF.

This clonotype was observed many times. CDR3: CASSGTGTGEAFF. Here the CDR3 DNA reads TGCGCCAGCAGCGGAACCGGGACAGGTGAAGCTTTCTTT. The rearrangement uses TRBV5-1 and TRBJ1-1, with 8 bases that match TRBD1. Germline CDR1 reads SGHRS; CDR2 reads YFSETQ. The CDR3 runs to 13 residues. V shed 4 bases and J 7 bases; nucleotides not matched to a gene: 6.

This clonotype was observed a handful of times. A much bigger clone sits one base away, suggesting this may be a read error. The chain couples TRBV4-2 to TRBJ2-2, with D hard to call. There are 13 residues in the CDR3. The ends were cut back, 4 bases at V and 6 bases at J, with 9 bases in the middle. The germline V gene has CDR1 LGHNA and CDR2 YNFKEQ. The CDR3 DNA is TGTGCCAGCAGCCCTGGGTTTCCCGGGGAGCTGTTTTTT. Its translation is CASSPGFPGELFF.

This clonotype was observed at least ten times. V gene TRBV27 combines with J gene TRBJ2-2; 9 bases match TRBD1. The V segment lost 7 bases and the J segment 5 bases; nucleotides outside the gene matches: 14. The germline V gene has CDR1 MNHEY and CDR2 SMNVEV (reference sequence). The CDR3 loop spans 17 amino acids. CDR3 bases: TGTGCCAGCACCCCCAGGGGGGGACAGGGTCTAACCGGGGAGCTGTTTTTT. This codes for CASTPRGGQGLTGELFF.

This chain joins TRBV30 and TRBJ2-1; no clear D gene. The CDR3 runs 10 residues. CDR1 is GTSNPN and CDR2 is SVGIG in the germline V gene (reference sequence). V shed 6 bases and J shed 10 bases, with 10 bases lying between them. The CDR3 reads CACLDTEQFF. CDR3 coding DNA: TGTGCCTGCCTCGACACCGAGCAGTTCTTC. The full variable domain, rest sourced from reference TRBV30 and TRBJ2-1, is SQTIHQWPATLVQPVGSPLSLECTVEGTSNPNLYWYRQAAGRGLQLLFYSVGIGQISSEVPQNLSASRPQDRQFILSSKKLLLSDSGFYLCACLDTEQFFGPGTRLTVL.

This clonotype was observed at least ten times. This sequence joins TRBV10-3 and TRBJ2-5, with D tentatively TRBD1 (5 bases). Germline loops: CDR1 ENHRY, CDR2 SYGVKD. The CDR3 loop spans 13 amino acids. Trimming stripped 6 bases from V and 4 bases from J, with 12 bases between. The CDR3 protein is CAIRGPERETQYF. CDR3 DNA sequence: TGTGCCATCAGGGGGCCCGAACGAGAGACCCAGTACTTC.

This chain uses TRBV5-1 with TRBJ1-2, with D possibly being TRBD1 (5 bases). This CDR3 comprises 14 residues. Trimming left V 4 bases short and J 8 bases short, with 18 bases between. Germline loops: CDR1 SGHRS, CDR2 YFSETQ. The CDR3 sequence: CASSLPDRGSGYTF. The CDR3 bases are TGCGCCAGCAGCCTCCCAGACAGAGGGTCCGGCTACACCTTC.